The rows below give T cell receptor beta chains drawn from one sample of a study of control samples from healthy donors and cancer patients. The repertoire was sequenced with immunoSEQ multiplex PCR; TCRdb's copy has only in-frame clones and lacks some. Found here are around 100,000 clones, 90% of them singletons; the top ten hold about 4%. The source material was blood. The origin of the receptors is a woman younger than 35 in good health. The CDR3 runs from the conserved cysteine through the conserved F or W. The D gene is left open where the match is weak. Clone size is shown for a subset of rows, as once, few, many or a class of expanded clone.

V gene	clone size	J gene	D gene	CDR3 DNA	CDR3 protein
TRBV7-6	.	TRBJ2-6	TRBD2	TGTGCCAGCAGCTTAGAAGCGGGGGGGCTTGGGGCCAACGTCCTGACTTTC	CASSLEAGGLGANVLTF
TRBV5-1	.	TRBJ1-1	.	TGCGCCAGCAGCTTGGTACAGGCGGACACTGAAGCTTTCTTT	CASSLVQADTEAFF
TRBV15	.	TRBJ1-1	.	TGTGCCACCAGCCGCAGACTGACCCCGGAAGCTTTCTTT	CATSRRLTPEAFF
TRBV5-4	.	TRBJ2-7	TRBD1	TGTGCCAGCAGCTTGGGGGGCGGGACAGGGATCTACGAGCAGTACTTC	CASSLGGGTGIYEQYF
TRBV5-1	.	TRBJ2-3	.	TGCGCCAGCAGCTTGGAGGGGTCCCCCCATACGCAGTATTTT	CASSLEGSPHTQYF
TRBV6-5	.	TRBJ1-4	.	TGTGCCAGCAGCCAGGAATCTTTCGAAAAACTGTTTTTT	CASSQESFEKLFF
TRBV5-4	.	TRBJ2-7	.	TGTGCCAGCAGCACGGACACCTACTCCTACGAGCAGTACTTC	CASSTDTYSYEQYF
TRBV29-1	.	TRBJ1-1	.	TGCAGCGTCCTGGTAGGGGAAGTGAACACTGAAGCTTTCTTT	CSVLVGEVNTEAFF
TRBV5-1	.	TRBJ2-3	.	TGCGCCAGCAGCTTGGAGGGGAATGCAGATACGCAGTATTTT	CASSLEGNADTQYF
TRBV5-6	.	TRBJ2-7	.	TGTGCCAGCAGCTTGGGTAGTACCGGGCAGTACTTC	CASSLGSTGQYF
TRBV5-1	once	TRBJ2-7	TRBD1	TGCGCCAGCAGGGGGGGGACAGGGAACTACGAGCAGTACTTC	CASRGGTGNYEQYF
TRBV5-6	.	TRBJ1-4	TRBD1	TGTGCCAGCAGCTGGACAGGGGGCTCAAATGAAAAACTGTTTTTT	CASSWTGGSNEKLFF
TRBV6-5	.	TRBJ1-1	TRBD1	TGTGCCAGCAGTATACACAGGGGAGGGACTGAAGCTTTCTTT	CASSIHRGGTEAFF
TRBV11-3	.	TRBJ2-2	TRBD2	TGTGCCAGTAAAGCGCGGGGGGGCCTGCTGGTCACCGGGGAGCTGTTTTTT	CASKARGGLLVTGELFF
TRBV6-5	.	TRBJ1-1	.	TGTGCCAGCAGTTACGTACAGAACACTGAAGCTTTCTTT	CASSYVQNTEAFF
TRBV13	.	TRBJ1-2	.	TGTGCCAGCAGCTTAGTCGCCGACTCCGTTGGCTACACCTTC	CASSLVADSVGYTF
TRBV6-6	.	TRBJ1-1	TRBD1	TGTGCCAGCAGCGACAGGGGTAACACTGAAGCTTTCTTT	CASSDRGNTEAFF
TRBV6-1	few	TRBJ1-1	TRBD1	TGTGCCAGCAGTGAAACATTTCAGGGGGCGCCGACTGAAGCTTTCTTT	CASSETFQGAPTEAFF
TRBV9	.	TRBJ1-1	.	TGTGCCAGCAGCGTAATGGGGGGTTCTGAAGCTTTCTTT	CASSVMGGSEAFF
TRBV4-1	.	TRBJ2-7	.	TGCGCCAGCAGCCAAGTGTCGGGGGACACTTATGGCTACGAGCAGTACTTC	CASSQVSGDTYGYEQYF
TRBV7-2	.	TRBJ2-1	.	TGTGCCAGCAGCTTCCGAACCCATTACCCTGGTGAGCAGTTCTTC	CASSFRTHYPGEQFF
TRBV2	.	TRBJ1-6	.	TGTGCCAGCAGTAGGAATTCACCCCTCCACTTT	CASSRNSPLHF
TRBV6-5	.	TRBJ1-2	.	TGTGCCAGCAGTCTCTCAGGGATAGCTTTAGATGGCTACACCTTC	CASSLSGIALDGYTF
TRBV5-5	.	TRBJ2-2	.	TGTGCCAGCAGCCCGGGCGGCCAGAGGGACAACACCGGGGAGCTGTTTTTT	CASSPGGQRDNTGELFF
TRBV21-1	.	TRBJ1-1	.	TGTGCCAGCAGCAAAGACGGAACTAACACTGAAGCTTTCTTT	CASSKDGTNTEAFF
TRBV5-4	.	TRBJ2-5	TRBD2	TGTGCCAGCAGCTCAGGGACTAGCGGGGCCGCTCAAGAGACCCAGTACTTC	CASSSGTSGAAQETQYF
TRBV2	.	TRBJ1-1	TRBD1	TGTGCCAGCAGCTACGACAGGGACACTGAAGCTTTCTTT	CASSYDRDTEAFF
TRBV11-2	once	TRBJ1-6	TRBD1	TGTGCCAGCACCCTAGGGGGCAGGGCGTCCAGCCCCTATAATTCACCCCTCCACTTT	CASTLGGRASSPYNSPLHF
TRBV11-2	.	TRBJ2-1	.	TGTGCCAGCACCCCATTTGGGAATGAGCAGTTCTTC	CASTPFGNEQFF
TRBV5-1	.	TRBJ2-2	.	TGCGCCAGCAGCTTGTCACAGGGCACCACCGGGGAGCTGTTTTTT	CASSLSQGTTGELFF
TRBV5-1	.	TRBJ2-6	.	TGCGCCAGCAGCTCCTTTCTAGACGGGGAAGGGGCCAACGTCCTGACTTTC	CASSSFLDGEGANVLTF
TRBV7-6	.	TRBJ2-3	.	TGTGCCAGCAGCTTAGTAAGCGGGACAGATACGCAGTATTTT	CASSLVSGTDTQYF
TRBV19	.	TRBJ1-1	.	TGTGCCAGTAGTATAAATCGAAACACTGAAGCTTTCTTT	CASSINRNTEAFF
TRBV2	.	TRBJ1-1	.	TGTGCCAGCAGTGAAGTCCCAGCAGGGTGGACTGAAGCTTTCTTT	CASSEVPAGWTEAFF
TRBV5-4	.	TRBJ1-1	.	TGTGCCAGCAGCTTATCCCAGGAAATTAAAGTGGCTTTCTTT	CASSLSQEIKVAFF
TRBV19	.	TRBJ1-2	.	TGTGCCAGTAGCGCTCAACAGGGTTATGGCTACACCTTC	CASSAQQGYGYTF
TRBV3-1/TRBV3-2	.	TRBJ2-5	TRBD2	TGTGCCAGCAGCTCCCTAGCGGGGGGATTGGAGACCCAGTACTTC	CASSSLAGGLETQYF
TRBV9	.	TRBJ1-2	TRBD1	TGTGCCAGCAGTGTAGGGCGGGACAGTGCGAACTATGGCTACACCTTC	CASSVGRDSANYGYTF
TRBV7-9	.	TRBJ1-1	.	TGTGCCAGCACCGACCTTCCCGCGGCCACAGAGAACACTGAAGCTTTCTTT	CASTDLPAATENTEAFF
TRBV13	.	TRBJ2-2	.	TGTGCCAGCAGCTCCCCCCGGGGGAAGAACACCGGGGAGCTGTTTTTT	CASSSPRGKNTGELFF
TRBV2	.	TRBJ1-1	TRBD1	TGTGCCAGCAGTCGCGTCAGGGACAGAGCAGGGGACACTGAAGCTTTCTTT	CASSRVRDRAGDTEAFF
TRBV19	.	TRBJ1-2	.	TGTGCCAGTACCAAGATAGGGGCACTGCGGCATGGCTACACCTTC	CASTKIGALRHGYTF
TRBV6-4	.	TRBJ2-2	.	TGTGCCAGCAGTCGACAGGTCCCCGGGGAGCTGTTTTTT	CASSRQVPGELFF
TRBV6-5	.	TRBJ2-3	.	TGTGCCAGCAAGGACAGCACAGATACGCAGTATTTT	CASKDSTDTQYF